The clone carrying this T cell receptor beta chain was counted only a few times. TCRdb's copy holds only in-frame clones and misses some; the assay was immunoSEQ multiplex PCR. The data hold around 420,000 clones, with over 75% observed a single time. This study enrolled people aged roughly 18 to 89 from about two dozen US geographic areas. Cohort allocation depended upon clinical history that participants reported. The data belong to a study of blood T cell repertoires in COVID-19. Trimming stripped 2 bases from V and 1 base from J, with 15 bases between. CDR1 and CDR2 from the germline V gene are SGHRS and YFSETQ. This CDR3 has 16 residues.

The sample taken for sequencing was PBMCs or T cells enriched from blood (not recorded which). The source is a woman aged 40 to 50 with acute COVID-19. The chain uses TRBV5-1 and TRBJ1-1; D uncertain. The CDR3 spells CASSLSAGMGNTEAFF. The CDR3 coding sequence is TGCGCCAGCAGCTTATCGGCGGGGATGGGGAACACTGAAGCTTTCTTT.